The present entry profiles one TCR beta chain with its context. The data were taken from a study of blood T cell repertoires in COVID-19. Study-level background: Spain, Italy and the United States supplied samples that represented acute and convalescent COVID-19. Sources were T cells, B-cell-depleted T cells, or PBMCs; the material itself was cDNA or gDNA.

In the study's own analysis: Nucleated cell counts were estimated from reference gene primer amplification. Produced via immunoSEQ multiplex PCR; TCRdb's table is partial and in-frame only. That table furnishes V, J and clone size, whereas the DNA furnished D and trimming. Among approximately 73,000 clones listed, 86% were seen once. The TCR was taken from an older woman with acute or convalescent COVID-19. The sample comprised peripheral blood.

The CDR3 nucleotides read TGTGCCAGCAGCTTGGAAGTCTGGCCCTACGAGCAGTACTTC. Amino acid sequence: CASSLEVWPYEQYF. This chain joins TRBV5-6 and TRBJ2-7; D is unclear. V lost 0 bases and J 2 bases, leaving 9 bases between the germline ends. Germline V gives CDR1 SGHDT, CDR2 YYEEEE. The CDR3 runs 14 residues.